This T cell receptor beta chain appears in the sequencing data of a study of blood T cells in healthy people across ages. The second PCR ran roughly 7 to 12 cycles with a sample-barcoded 5' primer and J-beta primers. TCRdb fed the 5' RACE reads into MiXCR, producing one record per CDR3 protein. The table includes some 930,000 distinct CDR3 sequences, 25% to 30% detected once. V trimming: 5 bases; J trimming: 6 bases; junction bases outside the gene matches: 11. In germline, CDR1 is SQVTM, CDR2 ANQGSEA. The CDR3 contains 14 residues. Another study also made use of these data, one on T cells of mothers and their children.

V gene TRBV29-1 combines with J gene TRBJ2-7; 9 bases agree with TRBD1. The sequenced material came from blood. This sequence was found in a woman in her thirties or forties in good health. This chain's CDR3 is CSVWDRDPLSEQYF. CDR3 DNA: TGCAGCGTTTGGGACAGGGACCCCTTGAGCGAGCAGTACTTC.